This TCR beta chain originates from a study of cytomegalovirus exposure and HLA in healthy donors. Whole-study findings and limits: In a later analysis, HLA-C alleles had the fewest associated TCRs, DRB1 alleles the most.

This clone was seen only a few times. The antigen is not known. After removal of 6 bases from V and 4 bases from J, the junction contained 7 bases not matched to a gene. There are 15 residues in the CDR3. Germline V gene sequence: CDR1 SNHLY, CDR2 FYNNEI. The PCR was carried out with 60 Vbeta primers and 13 Jbeta primers. Clones were sequenced by immunoSEQ multiplex PCR, and TCRdb holds only the in-frame ones, with some missing. This sample has approximately 130,000 clones; approximately 8.9% occur once, and the top ten carry roughly 6.4%. Sequencing was done on a sample of PBMCs. This receptor was identified in a woman between 35 and 50 years old in good health and CMV-seropositive. The chain combines TRBV2 with TRBJ1-4, with TRBD1 matching over 8 bases. CDR3 bases: TGTGCCAGCAGCGCAGGGGGCGTCATTAATGAAAAACTGTTTTTT. Its protein is CASSAGGVINEKLFF.